This T cell receptor (beta chain) is drawn from a study of T cell responses to AZD1222 COVID-19 vaccine. Study-level findings and limits: Clonal diversity was possibly underestimated, and the donors were mostly white British, with more females. Nearly half of the spike-specific TCRs reportedly recognize variant regions that carry no mutations. CD4 TCRs associated with vaccination spanned spike, dominating at 160-218 and 743-854.

This clone showed up just once. The antigen remains unidentified. Sequencing was performed with immunoSEQ multiplex PCR; in TCRdb, only in-frame clones are kept and a portion is missing. This table holds about 170,000 clones, over 75% found once. V lost 0 bases to trimming and J lost 7 bases; unmatched junction nucleotides: 16. The CDR3 is made up of 19 amino acids. The germline V gene encodes CDR1 LGHDT and CDR2 YNNKEL (reference sequence). The TCR originated in an adult in good health. The sequenced sample was peripheral blood, obtained on day 0 of AZD1222 vaccination. The rearrangement links TRBV3-1 (or the pseudogene TRBV3-2) to TRBJ2-1, with 9 bases lining up with TRBD2. The CDR3: CASSQDPRPSGGPGNEQFF. DNA for the CDR3: TGTGCCAGCAGCCAAGACCCCCGCCCCAGCGGGGGGCCGGGGAATGAGCAGTTCTTC.